These T cell receptor beta chains were read from a single sample in a study of blood T cell repertoires in COVID-19. Profiled with immunoSEQ multiplex PCR; TCRdb holds only in-frame clones, not every one. Of around 150,000 clones in the sample, more than 75% were seen once. The sequencing sample was made of PBMCs or T cells enriched from blood (not recorded which). These TCRs come from a man aged 35-49 years who had recovered from COVID-19. Both conserved end residues are part of each CDR3. Each record gives: J gene, D gene, V gene, clone size, CDR3 protein, CDR3 DNA. The D gene is left open where the match is weak. Size is stated for part of the rows, as once, few or many counts, or as a class when the clone is expanded.

J: TRBJ2-3; D: TRBD2; V: TRBV10-3; size: NA; CDR3: CAISESLAGIDRDTQYF; DNA: TGTGCCATCAGTGAGTCACTAGCGGGCATTGACCGGGATACGCAGTATTTT
J: TRBJ1-2; D: NA; V: TRBV9; size: NA; CDR3: CASSPLGDYGYTF; DNA: TGTGCCAGCAGCCCATTAGGGGACTATGGCTACACCTTC
J: TRBJ2-2; D: NA; V: TRBV7-2; size: medium-sized; CDR3: CASSLQPGFIGELFF; DNA: TGTGCCAGCAGCCTTCAACCAGGGTTTATCGGGGAGCTGTTTTTT
J: TRBJ1-5; D: NA; V: TRBV6-5; size: NA; CDR3: CASRGQGRNQPQHF; DNA: TGTGCCAGCAGGGGGCAGGGGCGTAATCAGCCCCAGCATTTT
J: TRBJ2-7; D: TRBD1; V: TRBV5-1; size: NA; CDR3: CASSSGTASEQYF; DNA: TGCGCCAGCAGCTCCGGGACAGCGTCCGAGCAGTACTTC
J: TRBJ1-2; D: NA; V: TRBV7-9; size: few; CDR3: CASRPTGPYGYTF; DNA: TGTGCCAGCAGGCCAACAGGCCCCTATGGCTACACCTTC
J: TRBJ2-5; D: TRBD1; V: TRBV5-1; size: NA; CDR3: CASSPGTALQETQYF; DNA: TGCGCCAGCAGCCCGGGGACAGCCCTCCAAGAGACCCAGTACTTC
J: TRBJ1-1; D: NA; V: TRBV5-1; size: NA; CDR3: CASSLEVSTEAFF; DNA: TGCGCCAGCAGCTTGGAAGTTAGCACTGAAGCTTTCTTT
J: TRBJ2-4; D: NA; V: TRBV5-4; size: NA; CDR3: CASSLASGAKNIQYF; DNA: TGTGCCAGCAGCTTGGCCAGTGGGGCGAAAAACATTCAGTACTTC
J: TRBJ2-2; D: NA; V: TRBV5-1; size: NA; CDR3: CASSLSDRPTNTGELFF; DNA: TGCGCCAGCAGCTTGTCAGACAGGCCGACGAACACCGGGGAGCTGTTTTTT
J: TRBJ1-1; D: TRBD1; V: TRBV6-5; size: NA; CDR3: CASSRTGGTEAFF; DNA: TGTGCCAGCAGCAGGACAGGGGGCACTGAAGCTTTCTTT
J: TRBJ2-7; D: NA; V: TRBV5-8; size: NA; CDR3: CASSLEPVSYEQYF; DNA: TGTGCCAGCAGCTTGGAGCCTGTCTCCTACGAGCAGTACTTC
J: TRBJ1-4; D: TRBD1; V: TRBV6-5; size: few; CDR3: CASIPRQTGDEKLFF; DNA: TGTGCCAGCATTCCTAGACAGACAGGGGATGAAAAACTGTTTTTT
J: TRBJ2-1; D: TRBD1; V: TRBV5-6; size: few; CDR3: CASSLPGQGNEQFF; DNA: TGTGCCAGCAGCTTGCCGGGACAGGGGAATGAGCAGTTCTTC
J: TRBJ2-7; D: NA; V: TRBV18; size: NA; CDR3: CASSPPGTGVRNEQYF; DNA: TGTGCCAGCTCACCACCAGGAACGGGAGTACGAAACGAGCAGTACTTC
J: TRBJ2-7; D: NA; V: TRBV7-9; size: once; CDR3: CASSSGPYYEQYF; DNA: TGTGCCAGCAGTTCAGGGCCCTACTACGAGCAGTACTTC
J: TRBJ1-4; D: TRBD1; V: TRBV18; size: NA; CDR3: CASSQGQGVEKLFF; DNA: TGTGCCAGCTCACAAGGACAGGGAGTTGAAAAACTGTTTTTT
J: TRBJ1-1; D: NA; V: TRBV11-3; size: NA; CDR3: CASSLSSYGNTEAFF; DNA: TGTGCCAGCAGCTTGTCCTCCTACGGGAACACTGAAGCTTTCTTT
J: TRBJ2-3; D: TRBD2; V: TRBV24-1; size: NA; CDR3: CATSDSRLAGGIEQYF; DNA: TGTGCCACCAGTGATTCCCGACTAGCGGGGGGAATAGAGCAGTATTTT
J: TRBJ2-1; D: TRBD2; V: TRBV5-4; size: NA; CDR3: CASSLGTGGAPNEQFF; DNA: TGTGCCAGCAGCTTAGGTACCGGGGGGGCCCCTAATGAGCAGTTCTTC
J: TRBJ2-3; D: NA; V: TRBV25-1; size: NA; CDR3: CASTPQGGAGTDTQYF; DNA: TGTGCCAGCACCCCCCAAGGGGGGGCGGGCACAGATACGCAGTATTTT
J: TRBJ1-5; D: TRBD1; V: TRBV2; size: NA; CDR3: CASSEGTESNQPQHF; DNA: TGTGCCAGCAGTGAGGGGACAGAGAGCAATCAGCCCCAGCATTTT
J: TRBJ1-4; D: TRBD1; V: TRBV6-6; size: NA; CDR3: CASSFGQGSEKLFF; DNA: TGTGCCAGCAGTTTCGGACAGGGGAGTGAAAAACTGTTTTTT
J: TRBJ2-1; D: TRBD2; V: TRBV23-1; size: NA; CDR3: CASSQSPGGLEKDINEQFF; DNA: TGCGCCAGCAGTCAATCGCCGGGAGGACTAGAGAAAGATATCAATGAGCAGTTCTTC
J: TRBJ2-5; D: NA; V: TRBV12-5; size: NA; CDR3: CASGPRELQETQYF; DNA: TGTGCTAGTGGCCCGAGGGAGCTCCAAGAGACCCAGTACTTC
J: TRBJ2-1; D: TRBD2; V: TRBV29-1; size: NA; CDR3: CSGKGSSGDPYNEQFF; DNA: TGCAGCGGGAAGGGGTCTAGCGGGGATCCCTACAATGAGCAGTTCTTC
J: TRBJ2-3; D: NA; V: TRBV7-9; size: NA; CDR3: CAGGLFTSTDTQYF; DNA: TGTGCCGGAGGGCTTTTTACTAGCACAGATACGCAGTATTTT
J: TRBJ2-1; D: NA; V: TRBV30; size: NA; CDR3: CACGSGNEQFF; DNA: TGTGCCTGCGGGTCTGGAAATGAGCAGTTCTTC
J: TRBJ1-3; D: TRBD1; V: TRBV2; size: NA; CDR3: CASSPGQEGNTIYF; DNA: TGTGCCAGCAGCCCCGGACAGGAGGGAAACACCATATATTTT
J: TRBJ2-5; D: TRBD2; V: TRBV24-1; size: NA; CDR3: CATSDPTGTSVETQYF; DNA: TGTGCCACCAGTGACCCAACGGGAACTAGCGTGGAGACCCAGTACTTC
J: TRBJ1-1; D: NA; V: TRBV6-1; size: NA; CDR3: CASSERGGVSEAFF; DNA: TGTGCCAGCAGTGAAAGAGGCGGGGTCAGTGAAGCTTTCTTT
J: TRBJ2-3; D: NA; V: TRBV11-2; size: NA; CDR3: CATTVQGRGTDTQYF; DNA: TGTGCCACGACCGTCCAGGGAAGGGGCACAGATACGCAGTATTTT
J: TRBJ1-3; D: NA; V: TRBV13; size: NA; CDR3: CASSLDSKPGNTIYF; DNA: TGTGCCAGCAGCTTAGACTCTAAGCCGGGAAACACCATATATTTT
J: TRBJ2-3; D: TRBD2; V: TRBV7-9; size: NA; CDR3: CASSLAVLAGSDTQYF; DNA: TGTGCCAGCAGCTTAGCGGTGTTAGCGGGGTCAGATACGCAGTATTTT
J: TRBJ2-1; D: TRBD2; V: TRBV5-1; size: NA; CDR3: CASSPRTSGGGNEQFF; DNA: TGCGCCAGCAGCCCCAGGACTAGCGGGGGGGGCAATGAGCAGTTCTTC
J: TRBJ1-4; D: NA; V: TRBV7-9; size: once; CDR3: CASSLGALEKLFF; DNA: TGTGCCAGCAGCTTAGGAGCACTTGAAAAACTGTTTTTT
J: TRBJ2-2; D: TRBD2; V: TRBV5-1; size: NA; CDR3: CASSVSGGYTGELFF; DNA: TGCGCCAGCAGCGTGAGCGGGGGATACACCGGGGAGCTGTTTTTT
J: TRBJ1-2; D: NA; V: TRBV25-1; size: NA; CDR3: CASSEWRQIFF; DNA: TGTGCCAGCAGTGAATGGCGACAGATTTTTTTC
J: TRBJ2-1; D: NA; V: TRBV19; size: NA; CDR3: CASKTILQGDEQFF; DNA: TGTGCCAGTAAGACTATCCTACAGGGCGATGAGCAGTTCTTC
J: TRBJ2-5; D: TRBD2; V: TRBV11-2; size: NA; CDR3: CASSQWGGDQETQYF; DNA: TGTGCCAGCAGCCAATGGGGGGGGGACCAAGAGACCCAGTACTTC
J: TRBJ2-7; D: NA; V: TRBV5-1; size: NA; CDR3: CASSLAQGGGEQYF; DNA: TGCGCCAGCAGCTTGGCCCAGGGGGGTGGGGAGCAGTACTTC
J: TRBJ1-4; D: NA; V: TRBV2; size: NA; CDR3: CASGEQATNEKLFF; DNA: TGTGCCAGCGGGGAACAGGCAACTAATGAAAAACTGTTTTTT
J: TRBJ2-1; D: TRBD2; V: TRBV11-2; size: NA; CDR3: CASSPRPLAVSYNEQFF; DNA: TGTGCCAGCAGCCCCCGCCCCCTAGCGGTCTCCTACAATGAGCAGTTCTTC
J: TRBJ1-2; D: NA; V: TRBV24-1; size: NA; CDR3: CATSETGFDGYTF; DNA: TGTGCCACCAGTGAAACAGGGTTCGATGGCTACACCTTC
J: TRBJ2-5; D: TRBD2; V: TRBV7-6; size: NA; CDR3: CASSSGLAGSQETQYF; DNA: TGTGCCAGCAGCTCGGGACTAGCGGGGAGTCAAGAGACCCAGTACTTC
J: TRBJ2-3; D: TRBD2; V: TRBV3-1/TRBV3-2; size: NA; CDR3: CASSQDAGRGSTDTQYF; DNA: TGTGCCAGCAGCCAAGACGCTGGGCGGGGGAGCACAGATACGCAGTATTTT
J: TRBJ2-5; D: TRBD2; V: TRBV5-1; size: few; CDR3: CASSLGRTMGGLQETQYF; DNA: TGCGCCAGCAGCTTGGGGCGAACTATGGGGGGACTACAAGAGACCCAGTACTTC
J: TRBJ1-1; D: NA; V: TRBV3-1/TRBV3-2; size: NA; CDR3: CASSQSGYADTEAFF; DNA: TGTGCCAGCAGCCAATCAGGGTATGCGGACACTGAAGCTTTCTTT
J: TRBJ2-4; D: NA; V: TRBV24-1; size: NA; CDR3: CATSEGGQLAKNIQYF; DNA: TGTGCCACCAGTGAAGGTGGACAGCTAGCCAAAAACATTCAGTACTTC
J: TRBJ2-5; D: TRBD2; V: TRBV5-1; size: NA; CDR3: CASSFSGGAVRETQYF; DNA: TGCGCCAGCAGCTTTAGCGGGGGGGCCGTTCGGGAGACCCAGTACTTC
J: TRBJ1-1; D: TRBD1; V: TRBV3-1/TRBV3-2; size: NA; CDR3: CASRQGQGAEAFF; DNA: TGTGCCAGCAGACAGGGACAGGGCGCTGAAGCTTTCTTT
J: TRBJ1-6; D: NA; V: TRBV19; size: NA; CDR3: CASSTIIRGYNSPLHF; DNA: TGTGCCAGTAGTACTATAATCAGGGGCTATAATTCACCCCTCCACTTT
J: TRBJ2-1; D: TRBD1; V: TRBV6-5; size: NA; CDR3: CASSPDRGRLNEQFF; DNA: TGTGCCAGCAGCCCGGACAGGGGGCGCTTAAATGAGCAGTTCTTC
J: TRBJ2-1; D: TRBD1; V: TRBV6-5; size: once; CDR3: CASGRGNEQFF; DNA: TGTGCCAGCGGCAGGGGGAATGAGCAGTTCTTC
J: TRBJ2-3; D: TRBD2; V: TRBV11-2; size: NA; CDR3: CASSSGTRPDTQYF; DNA: TGTGCCAGCAGCTCCGGGACTAGGCCAGATACGCAGTATTTT
J: TRBJ2-3; D: NA; V: TRBV7-9; size: NA; CDR3: CASGYRDTSLNTQYF; DNA: TGTGCCAGCGGCTACCGGGACACCTCATTAAATACGCAGTATTTT
J: TRBJ1-6; D: TRBD1; V: TRBV2; size: NA; CDR3: CASWAGGYSPLHF; DNA: TGTGCCAGCTGGGCAGGGGGTTATTCACCCCTCCACTTT
J: TRBJ2-1; D: NA; V: TRBV10-3; size: NA; CDR3: CAISRTTAESSYNEQFF; DNA: TGTGCCATCAGTAGGACTACAGCGGAAAGCTCCTACAATGAGCAGTTCTTC
J: TRBJ1-4; D: TRBD1; V: TRBV15; size: NA; CDR3: CATSRGQGFGEKLFF; DNA: TGTGCCACCAGCAGAGGACAGGGCTTTGGGGAAAAACTGTTTTTT
J: TRBJ2-1; D: TRBD2; V: TRBV5-1; size: few; CDR3: CASRSSGGLYNEQFF; DNA: TGCGCCAGCAGATCCAGCGGGGGGCTCTACAATGAGCAGTTCTTC